This T cell receptor (beta chain) was obtained from a study of blood T cell repertoires in COVID-19. Study summary: The United States, Italy and Spain provided the acute and convalescent COVID-19 samples. The cDNA or gDNA used as material had been derived from T cells, B-cell-depleted T cells, or PBMCs.

The V and J ends lost 0 bases and 1 base respectively, with 9 bases between them. The CDR3 has 15 amino acids. Germline-derived CDR1 and CDR2 are MGHRA and YSYEKL. Original processing notes: Amplified reference gene primers provided the basis for estimating nucleated cell counts. Data came from immunoSEQ multiplex PCR; TCRdb stores just in-frame clones and leaves some out. V and J calls and clone size are given by that table; D and trimming were obtained from the DNA. The sample lists around 57,000 clones; over 80% were seen once. This TCR derives from a human donor in a cohort sampled during active COVID-19. The sequencing sample was made of peripheral blood. The chain has TRBV4-1 and TRBJ1-1; D not certain. CDR3 DNA sequence: TGCGCCAGCAGCCAAGAAAAAGCCTGGAACACTGAAGCTTTCTTT. It yields the protein CASSQEKAWNTEAFF.